A single sample is the source of the 14 T cell receptor beta chains below, sequenced in a study of cytomegalovirus exposure and HLA in healthy donors. Data came from immunoSEQ multiplex PCR; TCRdb stores just in-frame clones and leaves some out. The sample records about 260,000 clones, 90% being singletons. Sequenced input: PBMCs. These receptors originate from a woman aged 25 to 45 in good health and CMV-seronegative.

V is TRBV5-6 and J is TRBJ2-7; TRBD1 aligns across 7 bases. The CDR3 extends over 13 amino acids. Germline V lookup: CDR1 SGHDT, CDR2 YYEEEE. The J segment lost 4 bases and the V segment lost 4 bases, leaving 5 bases of the junction unmatched. The CDR3 loop is CASSPGTAYEQYF. Here the CDR3 DNA reads TGTGCCAGCAGCCCCGGGACAGCTTACGAGCAGTACTTC. The variable domain in full, with the rest retrieved from reference TRBV5-6 and TRBJ2-7, is DAGVTQSPTHLIKTRGQQVTLRCSPKSGHDTVSWYQQALGQGPQFIFQYYEEEERQRGNFPDRFSGHQFPNYSSELNVNALLLGDSALYLCASSPGTAYEQYFGPGTRLTVT.

The chain joins TRBV7-9 to TRBJ2-1; 8 bases agree with TRBD1. The CDR3 spans 16 residues. Germline V gene lookup returns CDR1 SEHNR and CDR2 FQNEAQ (reference sequence). After removal of 5 bases from V and 1 base from J, the junction contained 7 bases not matched to a gene. The CDR3 nucleotides read TGTGCCAGCAGCCAATCTCACAGGGGGTCCTACAATGAGCAGTTCTTC. It yields the protein CASSQSHRGSYNEQFF.

The J gene is TRBJ1-5, the V gene TRBV10-3; D is unclear. CDR1 is ENHRY, CDR2 SYGVKD, per germline. The CDR3 is 14 amino acids. Trimming left V 6 bases short and J 6 bases short, with 15 bases between. This CDR3 is CAISPSDGSQPQHF. CDR3 nucleotide sequence: TGTGCCATCAGCCCCTCGGACGGCAGTCAGCCCCAGCATTTT.

V usage is TRBV10-3 and J usage is TRBJ2-7; 10 nucleotides align to TRBD1. Germline V gene lookup returns CDR1 ENHRY and CDR2 SYGVKD. The CDR3 has 14 amino acids. The V segment lost 6 bases and the J segment 6 bases; nucleotides outside the gene matches: 8. The CDR3 spells CAIRDGTGVSEQYF. CDR3 coding DNA: TGTGCCATCAGGGACGGGACAGGGGTATCCGAGCAGTACTTC.

The rearrangement uses TRBV2 and TRBJ2-7; 8 positions agree with TRBD1. The CDR3 spans 12 residues. Germline V gene data show CDR1 as SNHLY and CDR2 as FYNNEI. The CDR3 here is CAGDRGYDEQYF. CDR3 DNA: TGTGCAGGCGACAGGGGTTACGACGAGCAGTACTTC.

In DNA form, the CDR3 reads TGTGCCAGCAGTCATCCGGGACAGGGGACCGATGAGCAGTTCTTC. It translates to CASSHPGQGTDEQFF. The chain has TRBV6-1 and TRBJ2-1; TRBD1 matches 10 bases. J was trimmed by 8 bases and V by 5 bases; bases with no gene match: 9. Germline V gives CDR1 MNHNS, CDR2 SASEGT. CDR3 length: 15 amino acids.

The rearrangement joins TRBV5-6 to TRBJ2-7, with TRBD2 matching over 7 bases. CDR1 SGHDT and CDR2 YYEEEE come from the germline V gene. V lost 7 bases and J lost 1; bases outside the gene matches: 8. This CDR3 spans 14 amino acids. This CDR3 reads CASGTGGNSYEQYF. In nucleotides, the CDR3 is TGTGCCAGCGGAACCGGGGGGAATTCCTACGAGCAGTACTTC.

This sequence joins TRBV27 and TRBJ1-1; tentatively, D is TRBD1 (6 bases). Trimming pared 1 base from V and 7 bases from J, leaving 10 bases between. The CDR3 totals 13 residues. CDR1 and CDR2 from the germline V gene are MNHEY and SMNVEV (reference sequence). The CDR3 region is CASSLLHRDEAFF. The CDR3 coding sequence is TGTGCCAGCAGTTTATTGCACAGGGATGAAGCTTTCTTT.

The chain uses TRBV28 and TRBJ2-1, with 12 bases identical to TRBD2. V shed 4 bases and J 1 base; nucleotides not matched to a gene: 5. The CDR3 extends over 17 amino acids. Germline CDR1 reads MDHEN; CDR2 reads SYDVKM. The CDR3 sequence: CASSSPLAGGSYNEQFF. The DNA for the CDR3 is TGTGCCAGCAGTTCCCCCCTAGCGGGAGGGTCCTACAATGAGCAGTTCTTC.

This chain uses TRBV7-2 with TRBJ1-3; D is unresolved. Trimming took 0 bases from V and 8 from J, leaving 8 bases between them. CDR3 size: 13 residues. In germline, CDR1 is SGHTA, CDR2 FQGNSA. Here the CDR3 DNA reads TGTGCCAGCAGCTTAGCTTTGGCGGACACCATATATTTT. As protein: CASSLALADTIYF.

V and J are TRBV4-2 and TRBJ2-7, with 7 bases that match TRBD1. The V and J ends lost 4 bases and 3 bases, in that order; junction bases with no gene match: 9. The CDR3 totals 15 residues. Germline V gives CDR1 LGHNA, CDR2 YNFKEQ. CDR3 in DNA: TGTGCCAGCAGCCCATCGACAGGGCTTCTCTACGAGCAGTACTTC. Its protein is CASSPSTGLLYEQYF.

V usage is TRBV30 and J usage is TRBJ2-2; D uncertain. This CDR3 contains 13 residues. The V gene lost 4 bases and the J gene lost 9 bases, with 15 bases spanning the gap. The germline V gene has CDR1 GTSNPN and CDR2 SVGIG (reference sequence). CDR3: CAWTPSPVRELFF. The CDR3 DNA sequence: TGTGCCTGGACCCCTTCCCCAGTTCGGGAGCTGTTTTTT.

A single count supports this clone. The CDR3 region has the DNA TGTGCCAGCAGTTACGGTAATCGTGGCGCGAACACTGAAGCTTTCTTT. As protein: CASSYGNRGANTEAFF. This chain uses TRBV6-6 with TRBJ1-1; D is undetermined. Germline assignment: CDR1 MNHNY and CDR2 SVGAGI (reference sequence). The CDR3 spans 16 residues. Deletions cut 2 bases from V and 1 base from J, with 14 bases between.

The V and J genes are TRBV28 and TRBJ2-7; possible D gene TRBD1, 6 bases. The germline V gene has CDR1 MDHEN and CDR2 SYDVKM. The ends were cut back, 3 bases at V and 2 bases at J, with 11 bases in the middle. The CDR3 extends over 14 amino acids. The CDR3 DNA sequence: TGTGCCAGCAGTTTTGTGGGGGCCACCTACGAGCAGTACTTC. It codes for CASSFVGATYEQYF. Filled out from reference TRBV28 and TRBJ2-7, the complete variable domain reads DVKVTQSSRYLVKRTGEKVFLECVQDMDHENMFWYRQDPGLGLRLIYFSYDVKMKEKGDIPEGYSVSREKKERFSLILESASTNQTSMYLCASSFVGATYEQYFGPGTRLTVT.